A single sample is the source of the 22 T cell receptor beta chains below, sequenced in a study of beta chain features in type 1 diabetes. Study-level findings and limits: TCRB CDR3 length was moderately but significantly reduced in all four CD4+ subsets of Type 1 diabetes patients.

These receptors are not linked to any known antigen. Expressed TCRB transcripts were sequenced after all isolated RNA was converted to cDNA. Some clones are missing from TCRdb's copy, which holds only in-frame ones; the method was immunoSEQ multiplex PCR. Among 300,000 to 450,000 clones listed, 8% to 10% were seen once. Sequenced input: central memory CD4+ T cells from blood. The receptors were gathered from a man aged 30 to 39 with type 1 diabetes.

This clone appeared a few times. This chain uses TRBV5-5 with TRBJ2-2, with 9 bases fitting TRBD1. Germline V gene lookup returns CDR1 SGHKS and CDR2 YYEKEE (reference sequence). V shed 4 bases, J shed 9 bases, and the junction held 10 bases outside the gene matches. CDR3 length: 15 amino acids. The CDR3 reads CASSPRDRAPRELFF. The CDR3 nucleotides are TGTGCCAGCAGCCCCCGGGACAGGGCGCCCCGGGAGCTGTTTTTT.

This clone showed up just a few times. For the CDR3, the DNA is TGTGCCAGCAGCTTACCTTTAGGACTAGCGGGAGAGTTTCCCGGGGAGCTGTTTTTT. Protein: CASSLPLGLAGEFPGELFF. V usage is TRBV7-3 and J usage is TRBJ2-2; 13 bases fit TRBD2. The germline V gene has CDR1 SGHTA and CDR2 FQGTGA. With 2 bases clipped from V and 6 bases from J, the junction kept 12 bases outside the gene matches. This CDR3 region has 19 residues.

This clone was observed a few times. The gene calls are TRBV5-4 and TRBJ1-1; a weak D match, TRBD1 (5 bases). Looked up from germline, CDR1 is SGHNT and CDR2 is YYREEE (reference sequence). The CDR3 is 15 residues long. Trimming took off 0 bases at V and 7 bases at J, with 16 bases between the two ends. The DNA for the CDR3 is TGTGCCAGCAGCTTGGTCGGGCCCCGGGACGGTGAAGCTTTCTTT. Residues: CASSLVGPRDGEAFF.

V gene TRBV5-6 combines with J gene TRBJ2-3; D is ambiguous. CDR3 length equals 13 residues. V was cut by 6 bases and J by 0 bases, with 8 bases left in between. The germline V gene encodes CDR1 SGHDT and CDR2 YYEEEE. The CDR3 sequence: CASTWGSTDTQYF. In DNA, the CDR3 is TGTGCCAGCACCTGGGGAAGCACAGATACGCAGTATTTT. The entire variable domain, with the rest obtained from reference TRBV5-6 and TRBJ2-3, is as follows: DAGVTQSPTHLIKTRGQQVTLRCSPKSGHDTVSWYQQALGQGPQFIFQYYEEEERQRGNFPDRFSGHQFPNYSSELNVNALLLGDSALYLCASTWGSTDTQYFGPGTRLTVL.

The sample holds a few counts of this clone. V gene TRBV7-9 combines with J gene TRBJ2-1; possibly TRBD2 for D (5 bases). This CDR3 comprises 13 residues. Germline values: CDR1 SEHNR, CDR2 FQNEAQ (reference sequence). The V end was cut by 5 bases, the J end by 8 bases, with 13 bases between. The DNA for the CDR3 is TGTGCCAGCAGCGTAGGGAGTCCTGATGAGCAGTTCTTC. Translated, it gives CASSVGSPDEQFF.

This chain joins TRBV7-8 and TRBJ1-3; no reliable D call. V dropped 0 bases and J dropped 4 bases, with 1 base sitting between them. The germline CDR1 and CDR2 sequences are SGHVS and FQNEAQ. The CDR3 consists of 12 residues. The CDR3 loop reads CASSLAGNTIYF. CDR3 nucleotide sequence: TGTGCCAGCAGCTTAGCGGGAAACACCATATATTTT. The full variable domain, completed using reference TRBV7-8 and TRBJ1-3, is GAGVSQSPRYKVAKRGQDVALRCDPISGHVSLFWYQQALGQGPEFLTYFQNEAQLDKSGLPSDRFFAERPEGSVSTLKIQRTQQEDSAVYLCASSLAGNTIYFGEGSWLTVV.

This clone was counted a few times. The chain has TRBV27 and TRBJ2-1, with D uncertain. The CDR3 sequence is 15 residues long. CDR1 is MNHEY, CDR2 SMNVEV, per germline (reference sequence). The V end was cut by 3 bases, the J end by 6 bases, with 15 bases between. The CDR3 coding sequence is TGTGCCAGCAGTTTTTTGCCTTGGGGTGGCAATGAGCAGTTCTTC. Its protein is CASSFLPWGGNEQFF.

This clone was found a few times. This chain connects TRBV7-9 to TRBJ2-1; 8 bases fit TRBD2. The germline gives CDR1 SEHNR, CDR2 FQNEAQ (reference sequence). This CDR3 is 14 amino acids long. Germline trimming cut 7 bases from V and 8 bases from J; bases unmatched to any gene: 10. The CDR3 nucleotides are TGTGCCAGCAAGGTAGCGGGATGGGCGGATGAGCAGTTCTTC. Its translation: CASKVAGWADEQFF.

The V gene is TRBV10-3, the J gene TRBJ2-1; weak D call: TRBD2 (6 bases). The V end was cut by 10 bases, the J end by 10 bases, with 23 bases between. Looked up from germline, CDR1 is ENHRY and CDR2 is SYGVKD. The CDR3 contains 14 residues. The chain's CDR3 is CASRPQPSAREQFF. CDR3 nucleotides: TGTGCCAGCAGGCCCCAACCTAGCGCCAGAGAGCAGTTCTTC.

DNA of the CDR3: TGCAGCGTTCAGTGGGCAACTGAAGCTTTCTTT. It translates to CSVQWATEAFF. The chain joins TRBV29-1 to TRBJ1-1; D is unresolved. This CDR3 is built from 11 residues. Between the trimmed V and J ends, which lost 5 bases and 5 bases, there was a span of 9 bases. Germline V lookup: CDR1 SQVTM, CDR2 ANQGSEA.

The chain uses TRBV6-5 and TRBJ2-1; D is possibly TRBD2 (6 bases). CDR1 and CDR2 from the germline V gene are MNHEY and SVGAGI. V was cut by 4 bases and J by 4 bases, with 17 bases left in between. The CDR3 has 16 amino acids. This chain's CDR3 is CASSFVKGSGYNEQFF. The CDR3 coding sequence is TGTGCCAGCAGTTTCGTCAAGGGGAGCGGGTACAATGAGCAGTTCTTC.

There are many counts of this clone. This rearrangement joins TRBV7-9 to TRBJ2-1; TRBD1 is a possible D gene (5 bases). The germline V and J ends were trimmed by 3 bases and 8 bases, with 14 bases remaining between them. The germline gives CDR1 SEHNR, CDR2 FQNEAQ (reference sequence). This CDR3 has 14 amino acids. The CDR3 nucleotides read TGTGCCAGCAGCTTCCCTATTGACAGTGATGAGCAGTTCTTC. Residues: CASSFPIDSDEQFF.

The chain has TRBV6-1 and TRBJ1-4, with TRBD1 as a possible D gene (6 bases). Trimming took off 6 bases at V and 5 bases at J, with 13 bases between the two ends. Germline-derived CDR1 and CDR2 are MNHNS and SASEGT. This CDR3 is built from 14 residues. The CDR3 coding sequence is TGTGCCAGCAGACCCAGGGGAAACAATGAAAAACTGTTTTTT. Its protein product is CASRPRGNNEKLFF.

This clone was counted only a few times. The chain couples TRBV10-3 to TRBJ1-2, with a weak D call TRBD1 (6 bases). From germline, CDR1 is ENHRY and CDR2 SYGVKD. The CDR3 has 13 amino acids. With 3 bases removed from V and 4 bases from J, the gap between germline ends came to 9 bases. CDR3 sequence (DNA): TGTGCCATCAGTGACGGGGGCGGCTATGGCTACACCTTC. It translates to CAISDGGGYGYTF.

The chain employs TRBV5-6 and TRBJ2-3; 9 bases line up with TRBD1. Germline V gene data show CDR1 as SGHDT and CDR2 as YYEEEE. The V segment lost 1 base and the J segment 5 bases; nucleotides outside the gene matches: 2. CDR3 length: 14 amino acids. This CDR3 reads CASSLPGQGDTQYF. CDR3 coding DNA: TGTGCCAGCAGCTTGCCGGGACAGGGAGATACGCAGTATTTT.

This clone was seen a handful of times. The chain has TRBV19 and TRBJ2-6; D gene ambiguous. Germline lookup yields CDR1 LNHDA and CDR2 SQIVND (reference sequence). The CDR3 has 15 residues. Deletions cut 5 bases from V and 0 bases from J, with 8 bases between. The CDR3 DNA follows: TGTGCCAGTAGTTTCTCAGGCTCTGGGGCCAACGTCCTGACTTTC. Protein: CASSFSGSGANVLTF.

The sample holds a few counts of this clone. The rearrangement joins TRBV18 to TRBJ2-1; D may match TRBD1 or TRBD2 (6 bases each). Looked up from germline, CDR1 is KGHSH and CDR2 is LQKENI. V was clipped by 3 bases and J by 9 bases, with 15 bases between them. The CDR3 spans 14 residues. In nucleotides, the CDR3 is TGTGCCAGCTCACCCAAGGAGGGGGGTCGTGAGCAGTTCTTC. Translating gives CASSPKEGGREQFF.

This clone appeared a few times. The rearrangement links TRBV7-2 to TRBJ2-4; no definite D call. Germline-derived CDR1 and CDR2 are SGHTA and FQGNSA. This CDR3 spans 14 amino acids. The V end lost 5 bases, the J end lost 5 bases, and 13 bases lay between the germline ends. The CDR3 DNA follows: TGTGCCAGCAGCCCGGGTGGCACCCAAAACATTCAGTACTTC. It specifies CASSPGGTQNIQYF.

This chain joins TRBV11-2 and TRBJ2-2; the match to TRBD1 covers 8 bases. The CDR3 consists of 14 residues. V dropped 5 bases and J dropped 9; count of bases not matched to a gene: 8. CDR1 and CDR2 from the germline V gene are SGHAT and FQNNGV. DNA of the CDR3: TGTGCCAGCAGCCCTGACAGGGGAAGTCGGGAGCTGTTTTTT. Amino acids: CASSPDRGSRELFF.

The rearrangement joins TRBV6-6 to TRBJ1-5; D is undetermined. With 7 bases removed from V and 3 bases from J, the gap between germline ends came to 13 bases. In germline, CDR1 is MNHNY, CDR2 SVGAGI (reference sequence). The CDR3 is made up of 14 amino acids. For the CDR3, the DNA is TGTGCCAGCAAGAGGAGCGGGGTCAATCAGCCCCAGCATTTT. This codes for CASKRSGVNQPQHF.

This clone was detected many times. The rearrangement uses TRBV7-2 and TRBJ2-3, with D perhaps TRBD2 (5 bases). The germline V gene has CDR1 SGHTA and CDR2 FQGNSA. CDR3 size: 13 residues. With 5 bases removed from V and 5 bases from J, the gap between germline ends came to 11 bases. CDR3 DNA: TGTGCCAGCAGCGCGCAGGCGGGAGATACGCAGTATTTT. This codes for CASSAQAGDTQYF.

This clone appeared a few times. The chain employs TRBV6-5 and TRBJ1-1; D call uncertain. The CDR3 has 13 amino acids. The V gene lost 5 bases and the J gene lost 2 bases, with 9 bases spanning the gap. Per the germline V gene, CDR1 is MNHEY and CDR2 is SVGAGI. This CDR3 reads CASSPHHNTEAFF. The DNA for the CDR3 is TGTGCCAGCAGTCCCCACCACAACACTGAAGCTTTCTTT.